A single sample is the source of the 10 T cell receptor beta chains below, sequenced in a study of response to subunit inactivated influenza vaccine (dated 2018 in TCRdb). Preparation of the library involved RT-PCR. The sample was run on an Illumina HiSeq 2500. TCRdb redid the processing of the public reads, applying fastp at Q25 and MiXCR, and retained in-frame beta chains. Here each entry gathers all rows of one CDR3 protein and keeps the most common genes and DNA. The sample table records approximately 490,000 distinct CDR3 sequences; approximately 7.8% of these occur just once. 13% of the sample is held by the ten biggest clonotypes. The sequencing used PBMCs from blood, collected less than 25 months after vaccination. These receptors all stem from a man between 50 and 75 years old who received an inactivated influenza vaccine. Donor details come from another sample of the same person, matched by shared clones.

This clonotype has just a few counts. V is TRBV20-1 and J is TRBJ2-3; 12 bases agree with TRBD2. Germline V gene sequence: CDR1 DFQATT, CDR2 SNEGSKA (reference sequence). The CDR3 is 15 residues long. J gave up 2 bases and V 3 bases, and 3 bases lay outside the gene matches. DNA for the CDR3: TGCAGTGCTAGGACTAGCGGGAGTTACACAGATACGCAGTATTTT. Translated, it gives CSARTSGSYTDTQYF.

This clonotype was observed a few times. The rearrangement uses TRBV7-9 and TRBJ1-6; D is undetermined. CDR3 length: 14 residues. The germline V and J ends were trimmed by 5 bases and 7 bases, with 12 bases remaining between them. Germline CDR1 reads SEHNR; CDR2 reads FQNEAQ (reference sequence). The CDR3 coding sequence is TGTGCCAGCAGCCGTTCGGAACGGAATTCACCCCTCCACTTT. It codes for CASSRSERNSPLHF. The full variable domain, with the rest looked up from reference TRBV7-9 and TRBJ1-6, is DTGVSQNPRHKITKRGQNVTFRCDPISEHNRLYWYRQTLGQGPEFLTYFQNEAQLEKSRLLSDRFSAERPKGSFSTLEIQRTEQGDSAMYLCASSRSERNSPLHFGNGTRLTVT.

V is TRBV4-2 and J is TRBJ2-7, with a weak D call TRBD1 (6 bases). CDR1 and CDR2 (germline): LGHNA, YNFKEQ. This CDR3 is 15 amino acids long. The V end was cut by 2 bases, the J end by 3 bases, with 14 bases between. The CDR3 coding sequence is TGTGCCAGCAGCCAACCCGGGACACTAGACTACGAGCAGTACTTC. This gives the protein CASSQPGTLDYEQYF.

V and J are TRBV7-2 and TRBJ2-3, with 11 bases identical to TRBD2. The germline gives CDR1 SGHTA, CDR2 FQGNSA. V gave up 2 bases and J gave up 9 bases; unmatched junction bases: 13. The CDR3 length is 17 residues. In DNA form, the CDR3 reads TGTGCCAGCAGCTTAACAGTAGCGGGGGGGCCGGTTGGGACGCAGTATTTT. Amino acid sequence: CASSLTVAGGPVGTQYF.

This clonotype was observed at least ten times. V gene TRBV2 combines with J gene TRBJ2-1, with 13 nucleotides matching TRBD2. Germline trimming cut 5 bases from V and 6 bases from J; bases unmatched to any gene: 4. The CDR3 length is 15 residues. Germline V gives CDR1 SNHLY, CDR2 FYNNEI. CDR3 residues: CASSRGLAGVNEQFF. CDR3 nucleotides: TGTGCCAGCAGTCGTGGACTAGCGGGAGTCAATGAGCAGTTCTTC.

In its sample, this clonotype was seen many times. The gene calls are TRBV4-3 and TRBJ1-1, with D maybe TRBD1 (5 bases). The V end lost 0 bases, the J end lost 7 bases, and 21 bases lay between the germline ends. CDR3 size: 17 residues. Germline values: CDR1 LGHNA, CDR2 YSLEER. Here the CDR3 reads CASSQDTFSTGRGEAFF. CDR3 bases: TGCGCCAGCAGCCAAGACACCTTTAGTACAGGTAGGGGTGAAGCTTTCTTT.

V usage is TRBV7-2 and J usage is TRBJ2-7, with D perhaps TRBD1 (5 bases). CDR3 size: 14 residues. Germline assignment: CDR1 SGHTA and CDR2 FQGNSA. The V end was cut by 5 bases, the J end by 3 bases, with 14 bases between. CDR3 region: CASSEQGPVYEQYF. The CDR3 DNA reads TGTGCCAGCAGCGAGCAGGGCCCAGTCTACGAGCAGTACTTC.

This clonotype has more than one count but fewer than ten. This chain uses TRBV2 with TRBJ2-7, with D hard to call. Trimming left V 6 bases short and J 0 bases short, with 9 bases between. CDR1 and CDR2 from the germline V gene are SNHLY and FYNNEI. The CDR3 length is 13 residues. CDR3 protein: CASRLSLSYEQYF. The CDR3 DNA sequence: TGTGCCAGCAGATTGAGCCTCTCCTACGAGCAGTACTTC.

This clonotype was seen ten or more times. This chain joins TRBV4-2 and TRBJ1-3; D uncertain. In germline, CDR1 is LGHNA, CDR2 YNFKEQ. Trimming left V 0 bases short and J 1 base short, with 19 bases between. The CDR3 sequence is 19 residues long. CDR3 sequence reads: CASSQDLFPRRNSGNTIYF. The CDR3 nucleotides read TGTGCCAGCAGCCAAGATCTGTTTCCCCGCAGAAATTCTGGAAACACCATATATTTT.

The sample holds a few counts of this clonotype. J is TRBJ2-7 and V is TRBV20-1; D gene uncertain. V dropped 2 bases and J dropped 0 bases, with 17 bases sitting between them. This CDR3 has 16 amino acids. From germline, CDR1 is DFQATT and CDR2 SNEGSKA (reference sequence). CDR3 bases: TGCAGTGCTAGAATCCTTATCCAGCCGAGCTCCTACGAGCAGTACTTC. Protein product: CSARILIQPSSYEQYF.